This TCR beta chain comes out of a study of blood T cell repertoires in COVID-19. The CDR3 consists of 15 residues. J gave up 2 bases and V 2 bases, and 3 bases lay outside the gene matches. Per the germline V gene, CDR1 is SGHRS and CDR2 is YFSETQ. Profiled with immunoSEQ multiplex PCR; TCRdb holds only in-frame clones, not every one. The sample includes nearly 350,000 clones, 87% of them seen just once. This clone appeared many times. Source material: peripheral blood. The rearrangement uses TRBV5-1 and TRBJ1-3; 8 bases line up with TRBD1. The clonotype comes from a woman aged 50 to 60 with COVID-19, enrolled during active disease. CDR3 loop: CASSFSQGAGNTIYF. The CDR3 nucleotides are TGCGCCAGCAGCTTCTCACAGGGGGCTGGAAACACCATATATTTT. Supplemented by reference TRBV5-1 and TRBJ1-3, the full variable domain reads KAGVTQTPRYLIKTRGQQVTLSCSPISGHRSVSWYQQTPGQGLQFLFEYFSETQRNKGNFPGRFSGRQFSNSRSEMNVSTLELGDSALYLCASSFSQGAGNTIYFGEGSWLTVV.